The next 6 T cell receptor beta chains were all read from a single sample in a study of blood T cell repertoires in COVID-19. The protocol was immunoSEQ multiplex PCR, while the TCRdb copy is restricted to in-frame clones and leaves out a portion. Among around 280,000 clones listed, 89% were seen once. The sample consisted of PBMCs or T cells enriched from blood (not recorded which). All receptors come from a woman in her 40s who had recovered from COVID-19.

This chain links TRBV18 with TRBJ2-5; 9 nucleotides match TRBD1. J was trimmed by 5 bases and V by 6 bases; bases with no gene match: 10. CDR1 KGHSH and CDR2 LQKENI come from the germline V gene. This CDR3 region has 15 residues. The CDR3 is CASSRGQGRVETQYF. The CDR3 nucleotides read TGTGCCAGCTCCCGAGGACAGGGGAGGGTTGAGACCCAGTACTTC.

The gene calls are TRBV4-2 and TRBJ1-1, with D maybe TRBD1 (5 bases). Germline V CDR1 and CDR2: LGHNA, YNFKEQ. The CDR3 spans 16 residues. The V end was cut by 3 bases, the J end by 0 bases, with 14 bases between. CDR3 protein: CASSHVRGNMNTEAFF. The CDR3 DNA is TGTGCCAGCAGCCATGTCCGGGGGAACATGAACACTGAAGCTTTCTTT.

This chain joins TRBV30 and TRBJ1-2; D is perhaps TRBD1 (6 bases). The V gene's germline CDR1 is GTSNPN and CDR2 SVGIG (reference sequence). V was trimmed by 0 bases and J by 4 bases, leaving 9 bases between them. This CDR3 is 13 amino acids long. The CDR3 loop reads CAWSVLDSYGYTF. The DNA of the CDR3 is TGTGCCTGGAGTGTACTGGACAGCTATGGCTACACCTTC.

A few counts support this clone. The chain is built from TRBV5-8 and TRBJ2-3; 9 positions match TRBD1. The germline CDR1 and CDR2 sequences are SGHTS and YDEGEE. The length of the CDR3 is 15 residues. The V and J ends lost 2 bases and 7 bases, in that order; junction bases with no gene match: 8. The chain's CDR3 is CASSFAGQGINTQYF. The CDR3 DNA reads TGTGCCAGCAGCTTTGCGGGACAGGGAATCAATACGCAGTATTTT.

This clone appeared once. The chain has TRBV29-1 and TRBJ2-2; 10 bases fit TRBD2. V dropped 4 bases and J dropped 4; count of bases not matched to a gene: 3. This CDR3 has 14 amino acids. The V gene's germline CDR1 is SQVTM and CDR2 ANQGSEA. The CDR3 DNA reads TGCAGCGTTGTTACTAGCGGGACCACCGGGGAGCTGTTTTTT. This encodes CSVVTSGTTGELFF.

The rearrangement links TRBV5-1 to TRBJ2-5; 8 positions match TRBD1. The ends lost 1 base at V and 5 bases at J; junction bases unmatched: 7. CDR3 length: 15 amino acids. In germline, CDR1 is SGHRS, CDR2 YFSETQ. This CDR3 reads CASSLLQGGRETQYF. The CDR3 nucleotides read TGCGCCAGCAGCTTGTTACAGGGGGGAAGGGAGACCCAGTACTTC. The entire variable domain, with the rest obtained from reference TRBV5-1 and TRBJ2-5, is as follows: KAGVTQTPRYLIKTRGQQVTLSCSPISGHRSVSWYQQTPGQGLQFLFEYFSETQRNKGNFPGRFSGRQFSNSRSEMNVSTLELGDSALYLCASSLLQGGRETQYFGPGTRLLVL.